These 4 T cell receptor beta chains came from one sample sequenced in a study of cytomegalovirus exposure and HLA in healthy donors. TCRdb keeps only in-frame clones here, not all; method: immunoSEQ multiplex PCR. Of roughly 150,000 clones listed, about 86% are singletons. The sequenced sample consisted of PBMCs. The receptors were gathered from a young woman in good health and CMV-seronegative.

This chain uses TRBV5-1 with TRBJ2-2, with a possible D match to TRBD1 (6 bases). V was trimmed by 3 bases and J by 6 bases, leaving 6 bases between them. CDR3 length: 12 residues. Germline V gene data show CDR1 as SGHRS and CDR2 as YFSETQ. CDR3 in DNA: TGCGCCAGCAGCTCAGGGGCCGGGGAGCTGTTTTTT. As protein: CASSSGAGELFF.

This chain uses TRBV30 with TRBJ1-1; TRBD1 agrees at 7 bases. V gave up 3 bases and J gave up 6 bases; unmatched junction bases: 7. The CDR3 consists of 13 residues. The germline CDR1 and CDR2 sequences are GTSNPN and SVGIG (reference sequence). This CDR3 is CAWSPQGWAEAFF. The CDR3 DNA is TGTGCCTGGAGCCCACAGGGGTGGGCTGAAGCTTTCTTT.

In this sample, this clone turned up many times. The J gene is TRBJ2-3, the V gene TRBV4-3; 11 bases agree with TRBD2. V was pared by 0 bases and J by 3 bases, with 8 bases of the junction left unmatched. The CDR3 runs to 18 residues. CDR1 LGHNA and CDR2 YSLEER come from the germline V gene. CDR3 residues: CASSQDVAGGPLTDTQYF. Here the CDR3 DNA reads TGCGCCAGCAGCCAAGATGTAGCGGGGGGGCCTCTGACAGATACGCAGTATTTT.

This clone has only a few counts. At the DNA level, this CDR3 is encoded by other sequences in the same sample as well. This CDR3 reads CASSYDGSGANVLTF. The CDR3 region has the DNA TGTGCCAGCAGTTACGACGGCTCTGGGGCCAACGTCCTGACTTTC. The chain is built from TRBV6-6 and TRBJ2-6; D gene unclear. Trimming took 2 bases from V and 0 from J, leaving 5 bases between them. CDR3 length: 15 residues. Germline-derived CDR1 and CDR2 are MNHNY and SVGAGI (reference sequence).